One and the same sample provided the 25 T cell receptor beta chains below, sequenced in a study of cytomegalovirus exposure and HLA in healthy donors. The PCR contained 60 Vbeta and 13 Jbeta primers. Only in-frame clones appear in the TCRdb table, and some are missing; sequencing was by immunoSEQ multiplex PCR. The sample includes 83,000 or so clones, roughly 80% of them seen just once. Sequences were obtained from PBMCs. The receptors here all came from a woman in her 30s in good health and CMV-seronegative.

The J gene is TRBJ2-5, the V gene TRBV7-9; no definite D call. The CDR3 runs 14 residues. Per the germline V gene, CDR1 is SEHNR and CDR2 is FQNEAQ (reference sequence). Trimming took 3 bases from V and 1 from J, leaving 9 bases between them. CDR3: CASSFSSGQETQYF. CDR3 nucleotides: TGTGCCAGCAGCTTTTCCTCGGGCCAAGAGACCCAGTACTTC.

The chain employs TRBV5-6 and TRBJ1-2; 12 bases are shared with TRBD1. The junction had 3 bases not matched to a gene; V was cut back by 5 bases and J by 7 bases. Germline assignment: CDR1 SGHDT and CDR2 YYEEEE. The CDR3 loop spans 13 amino acids. CDR3 loop: CASSEGQGAGYTF. CDR3 in DNA: TGTGCCAGCAGTGAGGGACAGGGGGCTGGCTACACCTTC. The whole variable domain, filled in from reference TRBV5-6 and TRBJ1-2, reads DAGVTQSPTHLIKTRGQQVTLRCSPKSGHDTVSWYQQALGQGPQFIFQYYEEEERQRGNFPDRFSGHQFPNYSSELNVNALLLGDSALYLCASSEGQGAGYTFGSGTRLTVV.

The V call is TRBV5-1, the J call TRBJ1-6; D is perhaps TRBD1 (5 bases). This CDR3 comprises 16 residues. Trimming pared 4 bases from V and 10 bases from J, leaving 21 bases between. Looked up from germline, CDR1 is SGHRS and CDR2 is YFSETQ. CDR3 DNA: TGCGCCAGCAGCCATACCAATGACGGGGGAGGCTCACCCCTCCACTTT. It specifies CASSHTNDGGGSPLHF. Filled out from reference TRBV5-1 and TRBJ1-6, the complete variable domain reads KAGVTQTPRYLIKTRGQQVTLSCSPISGHRSVSWYQQTPGQGLQFLFEYFSETQRNKGNFPGRFSGRQFSNSRSEMNVSTLELGDSALYLCASSHTNDGGGSPLHFGNGTRLTVT.

The chain joins TRBV18 to TRBJ2-7; tentative D call: TRBD2 (6 bases). The V and J ends lost 3 bases and 0 bases respectively, with 9 bases between them. The germline gives CDR1 KGHSH, CDR2 LQKENI. The CDR3 loop spans 14 amino acids. The CDR3 loop reads CASSPGGNSYEQYF. The DNA for the CDR3 is TGTGCCAGCTCACCGGGGGGAAACTCCTACGAGCAGTACTTC.

V and J are TRBV18 and TRBJ1-1; TRBD1 might be the D (5 bases). The CDR3 length is 15 residues. V was clipped by 2 bases and J by 2 bases, with 12 bases between them. Germline assignment: CDR1 KGHSH and CDR2 LQKENI. CDR3 in DNA: TGTGCCAGCTCACCAACAGGACACCATAACACTGAAGCTTTCTTT. Translation: CASSPTGHHNTEAFF.

V gene TRBV9 combines with J gene TRBJ1-3; 7 bases are shared with TRBD1. The germline V gene encodes CDR1 SGDLS and CDR2 YYNGEE. CDR3 length equals 17 residues. V lost 2 bases, J lost 2 bases, and 10 bases stayed unmatched. The CDR3 DNA follows: TGTGCCAGCAGCGTTAAAACAGGGGTAACGACTGGAAACACCATATATTTT. Translated, it gives CASSVKTGVTTGNTIYF.

This clone has only a few counts. This rearrangement joins TRBV18 to TRBJ2-3, with 7 bases aligning to TRBD1. The V gene end was trimmed by 3 bases and the J gene end by 4 bases; junction bases not matched to a gene: 13. Germline V CDR1 and CDR2: KGHSH, LQKENI. The CDR3 sequence is 17 residues long. As DNA, the CDR3 is TGTGCCAGCTCACCTGGCCGATTGCGCGACAGGGCAGATACGCAGTATTTT. This translates into CASSPGRLRDRADTQYF. Full variable domain (remainder filled in from reference TRBV18 and TRBJ2-3): NAGVMQNPRHLVRRRGQEARLRCSPMKGHSHVYWYRQLPEEGLKFMVYLQKENIIDESGMPKERFSAEFPKEGPSILRIQQVVRGDSAAYFCASSPGRLRDRADTQYFGPGTRLTVL.

V and J are TRBV28 and TRBJ2-6; TRBD1 agrees at 9 bases. The J segment lost 1 base and the V segment lost 5 bases, leaving 12 bases of the junction unmatched. Per germline, CDR1 MDHEN and CDR2 SYDVKM. This CDR3 spans 19 amino acids. CDR3 DNA sequence: TGTGCCAGCAGTCCCCACAGGGGGCCGACGGGGTCTGGGGCCAACGTCCTGACTTTC. Its translation is CASSPHRGPTGSGANVLTF.

This clone came up a few times. This chain joins TRBV25-1 and TRBJ2-1, with 7 nucleotides matching TRBD1. From germline, CDR1 is MGHDK and CDR2 SYGVNS. CDR3 length equals 15 residues. With V trimmed by 4 bases and J by 2 bases, 5 bases remained unmatched. The CDR3 nucleotides read TGTGCCAGCAGTGGACAGGGATTAGCCTACAATGAGCAGTTCTTC. Translation: CASSGQGLAYNEQFF.

This clone was detected only once. This chain joins TRBV6-4 and TRBJ2-3; 8 bases are a match to TRBD2. Per the germline V gene, CDR1 is MRHNA and CDR2 is SNTAGT. The length of the CDR3 is 15 residues. Germline trimming cut 0 bases from V and 6 bases from J; bases unmatched to any gene: 5. The CDR3 loop is CASSDSGTSGDTQYF. The CDR3 DNA is TGTGCCAGCAGTGACTCCGGGACTAGTGGTGATACGCAGTATTTT.

This chain uses TRBV10-3 with TRBJ1-2; D may be TRBD1 (6 bases). The CDR3 runs to 15 residues. Germline CDR1 is ENHRY and CDR2 is SYGVKD. Trimming shortened V by 6 bases and J by 6 bases, and 20 bases separated the two germline ends. This CDR3 reads CAISEQGSNLNGYTF. For the CDR3, the DNA is TGTGCCATCAGCGAACAGGGTTCAAACCTTAATGGCTACACCTTC.

V gene TRBV10-3 combines with J gene TRBJ2-2, with D possibly matching TRBD2 (5 bases). CDR1 is ENHRY and CDR2 is SYGVKD in the germline V gene. The germline V and J ends were trimmed by 0 bases and 6 bases, with 5 bases remaining between them. There are 13 residues in the CDR3. The CDR3 here is CAISESAAGELFF. CDR3 nucleotides: TGTGCCATCAGTGAGTCAGCGGCCGGGGAGCTGTTTTTT.

This chain joins TRBV28 and TRBJ2-7; TRBD2 matches at 9 bases. Germline CDR1 reads MDHEN; CDR2 reads SYDVKM. The CDR3 contains 14 residues. V was pared by 5 bases and J by 1 base, with 3 bases of the junction left unmatched. The CDR3 protein is CASSRLAVSYEQYF. As DNA, the CDR3 is TGTGCCAGCAGTCGACTAGCGGTGTCCTACGAGCAGTACTTC.

A remark on this clone: One junction end does not reproduce the germline sequence, and a read error may be involved. The chain employs TRBV5-6 and TRBJ2-3; TRBD1 matches 7 bases. The CDR3 has 12 residues. CDR1 SGHDT and CDR2 YYEEEE come from the germline V gene. CDR3 sequence (DNA): TGTGCCAGCAGCTTGGAGGGACAGAGGTACCATTTT. It is translated as CASSLEGQRYHF.

The chain carries TRBV6-7 and TRBJ2-1; D possibly corresponds to TRBD1 (6 bases). TRBV6-7 is sorted into the ORF group, with uncertain function. This CDR3 is built from 15 residues. Trimming shortened V by 0 bases and J by 7 bases, and 13 bases separated the two germline ends. CDR3 amino acids: CASSYSTTGWNEQFF. The DNA of the CDR3 is TGTGCCAGCAGTTACTCGACCACAGGGTGGAATGAGCAGTTCTTC.

The V and J genes are TRBV9 and TRBJ2-1; TRBD1 agrees at 9 bases. The CDR3 is 15 amino acids. After removal of 4 bases from V and 7 bases from J, the junction contained 9 bases not matched to a gene. Germline-derived CDR1 and CDR2 are SGDLS and YYNGEE. CDR3 residues: CASSPRQGVANEQFF. DNA for the CDR3: TGTGCCAGCAGCCCTAGACAGGGGGTAGCGAATGAGCAGTTCTTC. Full variable domain (missing parts from reference TRBV9 and TRBJ2-1): DSGVTQTPKHLITATGQRVTLRCSPRSGDLSVYWYQQSLDQGLQFLIQYYNGEERAKGNILERFSAQQFPDLHSELNLSSLELGDSALYFCASSPRQGVANEQFFGPGTRLTVL.

This chain links TRBV25-1 with TRBJ2-3; no clear D. Germline V lookup: CDR1 MGHDK, CDR2 SYGVNS. The CDR3 covers 12 residues. V lost 2 bases and J 4 bases, leaving 4 bases between the germline ends. DNA for the CDR3: TGTGCCAGCAGTGAACCCGCAGATACGCAGTATTTT. This encodes CASSEPADTQYF.

On this clone: Other nucleotide sequences in the sample specify the same CDR3. This chain uses TRBV7-9 with TRBJ2-5; D is unclear. The CDR3 contains 11 residues. CDR1 is SEHNR, CDR2 FQNEAQ, per germline (reference sequence). Trimming took 4 bases from V and 2 from J, leaving 2 bases between them. The CDR3: CASSSQETQYF. The CDR3 DNA reads TGTGCCAGCAGCTCTCAAGAGACCCAGTACTTC.

The chain carries TRBV19 and TRBJ2-5; possible D gene TRBD1, 5 bases. Trimming shortened V by 3 bases and J by 0 bases, and 8 bases separated the two germline ends. Germline V gene data show CDR1 as LNHDA and CDR2 as SQIVND (reference sequence). This CDR3 comprises 14 residues. The CDR3 loop reads CASSIFRDQETQYF. The CDR3 coding sequence is TGTGCCAGTAGTATTTTCAGGGACCAAGAGACCCAGTACTTC.

This rearrangement joins TRBV11-3 to TRBJ2-1; tentatively, D is TRBD2 (5 bases). The CDR3 is made up of 14 amino acids. V was shortened by 2 bases and J by 8 bases, with 13 bases between the two germline ends. Germline V gene lookup returns CDR1 SGHNT and CDR2 YENEEA. The CDR3 sequence is CASSLRGSGDEQFF. Written as DNA, the CDR3 is TGTGCCAGCAGCTTACGAGGGTCTGGGGATGAGCAGTTCTTC.

The chain combines TRBV5-1 with TRBJ2-7, with D unclear. V was pared by 2 bases and J by 4 bases, with 16 bases between. In germline, CDR1 is SGHRS, CDR2 YFSETQ. CDR3 length: 15 amino acids. For the CDR3, the DNA is TGCGCCAGCAGCTTCGGTCAAACTCCTAAATACGAGCAGTACTTC. Protein product: CASSFGQTPKYEQYF.

In DNA form, the CDR3 reads TGTGCCAGCAGCGAGGGGACAGGGGTCTACGAGCAGTACTTC. It translates to CASSEGTGVYEQYF. The rearrangement links TRBV7-8 to TRBJ2-7; TRBD1 matches 10 bases. The CDR3 covers 14 residues. The germline gives CDR1 SGHVS, CDR2 FQNEAQ. V was pared by 5 bases and J by 3 bases, with 4 bases of the junction left unmatched.

V is TRBV6-6 and J is TRBJ1-2; 8 positions agree with TRBD1. Germline loops: CDR1 MNHNY, CDR2 SVGAGI (reference sequence). CDR3 length: 14 residues. J lost 5 bases, V lost 7 bases, and 9 bases had no gene match. For the CDR3, the DNA is TGTGCCAGCACGCCAGGGGGCGCGAAGTATGGCTACACCTTC. Amino acid sequence: CASTPGGAKYGYTF.

The chain uses TRBV7-9 and TRBJ2-5, with 8 nucleotides matching TRBD1. The V gene end was trimmed by 4 bases and the J gene end by 3 bases; junction bases not matched to a gene: 7. Per the germline V gene, CDR1 is SEHNR and CDR2 is FQNEAQ (reference sequence). This CDR3 spans 15 amino acids. The CDR3 loop reads CASSSADRGKETQYF. CDR3 coding DNA: TGTGCCAGCAGCTCCGCCGACAGGGGAAAAGAGACCCAGTACTTC. The full variable domain, its missing parts supplied by reference TRBV7-9 and TRBJ2-5, is DTGVSQNPRHKITKRGQNVTFRCDPISEHNRLYWYRQTLGQGPEFLTYFQNEAQLEKSRLLSDRFSAERPKGSFSTLEIQRTEQGDSAMYLCASSSADRGKETQYFGPGTRLLVL.

This clone was detected only once. The V gene is TRBV15, the J gene TRBJ1-1; D is unresolved. The CDR3 length is 13 residues. The V gene lost 7 bases and the J gene lost 7 bases, with 16 bases spanning the gap. Germline V gives CDR1 LNHNV, CDR2 YYDKDF (reference sequence). Here the CDR3 DNA reads TGTGCCACCAATGAGTTGCATCAAATTGAAGCTTTCTTT. It encodes CATNELHQIEAFF.